The 6 T cell receptor beta chains listed next were all sequenced from one sample in a study of PD-1 blockade in classical Hodgkin lymphoma. Some clones are missing from TCRdb's copy, which holds only in-frame ones; the method was immunoSEQ multiplex PCR. Of roughly 60,000 clones listed, more than 90% are singletons. All patients experienced relapse after autologous stem cell transplantation, and brentuximab vedotin exposure was variable. Specimen: peripheral blood mononuclear cells (PBMCs), collected at baseline. The receptors here all came from a human donor with classical Hodgkin lymphoma.

This chain links TRBV9 with TRBJ1-3, with D possibly TRBD1 on 6 matching bases. In germline, CDR1 is SGDLS, CDR2 YYNGEE. Trimming cost V 0 bases and J 2 bases, with 9 bases left between them. This CDR3 is 15 amino acids long. CDR3 protein: CASSVGGQTGNTIYF. Here the CDR3 DNA reads TGTGCCAGCAGCGTAGGGGGGCAGACTGGAAACACCATATATTTT. The full variable domain, completed using reference TRBV9 and TRBJ1-3, is DSGVTQTPKHLITATGQRVTLRCSPRSGDLSVYWYQQSLDQGLQFLIQYYNGEERAKGNILERFSAQQFPDLHSELNLSSLELGDSALYFCASSVGGQTGNTIYFGEGSWLTVV.

This chain connects TRBV6-4 to TRBJ1-5; TRBD1 is a possible D gene (5 bases). CDR3 size: 13 residues. The V end lost 5 bases, the J end lost 5 bases, and 10 bases lay between the germline ends. Germline values: CDR1 MRHNA, CDR2 SNTAGT. The DNA for the CDR3 is TGTGCCAGCAGTCCAGGGATGGATCAGCCCCAGCATTTT. Translating gives CASSPGMDQPQHF.

The V and J genes are TRBV6-5 and TRBJ2-2; D not resolved. Per germline, CDR1 MNHEY and CDR2 SVGAGI. With 0 bases removed from V and 6 bases from J, the gap between germline ends came to 11 bases. This CDR3 region has 15 residues. The CDR3 sequence is CASSYSYGSAGELFF. DNA for the CDR3: TGTGCCAGCAGTTACTCGTACGGTTCGGCCGGGGAGCTGTTTTTT.

The rearrangement links TRBV27 to TRBJ2-1, with 9 positions matching TRBD1. The CDR3 runs to 15 residues. Germline V gives CDR1 MNHEY, CDR2 SMNVEV (reference sequence). With 4 bases clipped from V and 2 bases from J, the junction kept 3 bases outside the gene matches. In DNA form, the CDR3 reads TGTGCCAGCAGTTCAGGGACAGGGACCTACAATGAGCAGTTCTTC. Its protein is CASSSGTGTYNEQFF.

The rearrangement uses TRBV6-5 and TRBJ1-4, with a possible D match to TRBD1 (5 bases). CDR3 length: 15 amino acids. Germline V gives CDR1 MNHEY, CDR2 SVGAGI. V was cut by 0 bases and J by 3 bases, with 8 bases left in between. The CDR3 DNA is TGTGCCAGCAGTTACTCATTGGGGGCTAATGAAAAACTGTTTTTT. Translation: CASSYSLGANEKLFF.

This chain connects TRBV9 to TRBJ2-7; D perhaps matches TRBD1 (5 bases). V was clipped by 4 bases and J by 4 bases, with 12 bases between them. Germline lookup yields CDR1 SGDLS and CDR2 YYNGEE. CDR3 length equals 13 residues. DNA for the CDR3: TGTGCCAGCAGCCTGGGCTCAGGGTACGAGCAGTACTTC. Translating gives CASSLGSGYEQYF.